Following are 18 T cell receptor beta chains from one sample sequenced in a study of T cell clones after liver transplantation. TCRdb's table, derived via immunoSEQ multiplex PCR, lists solely in-frame clones and lacks some. The data show 60,000 or so clones, less than 75% seen once. This sample comprised CD4+ T cells from blood, obtained at the 22-month timepoint. These receptor sequences come from a human patient who received a liver transplant. Some T cells may be transferred from the graft donor.

Sample share makes this clone medium-sized. The gene calls are TRBV27 and TRBJ1-5, with 7 bases fitting TRBD1. The CDR3 loop spans 17 amino acids. Trimming cost V 5 bases and J 3 bases; bases outside gene matches: 13. Germline-derived CDR1 and CDR2 are MNHEY and SMNVEV (reference sequence). CDR3 residues: CASSPTGQSKLNQPQHF. As DNA, the CDR3 is TGTGCCAGCAGTCCAACGGGACAGTCGAAACTCAATCAGCCCCAGCATTTT.

The J gene is TRBJ2-7, the V gene TRBV2; TRBD1 might be the D (6 bases). V was trimmed by 8 bases and J by 2 bases, leaving 13 bases between them. This CDR3 has 13 residues. Per the germline V gene, CDR1 is SNHLY and CDR2 is FYNNEI. The CDR3 region is CASWSRDTYEQYF. CDR3 DNA sequence: TGTGCCAGCTGGTCCAGGGACACCTACGAGCAGTACTTC. Full variable domain (missing parts from reference TRBV2 and TRBJ2-7): EPEVTQTPSHQVTQMGQEVILRCVPISNHLYFYWYRQILGQKVEFLVSFYNNEISEKSEIFDDQFSVERPDGSNFTLKIRSTKLEDSAMYFCASWSRDTYEQYFGPGTRLTVT.

This clone occurred a few times. This chain links TRBV29-1 with TRBJ1-1, with D perhaps TRBD1 (5 bases). V was pared by 5 bases and J by 1 base, with 11 bases between. CDR3 length: 13 residues. Germline V gene lookup returns CDR1 SQVTM and CDR2 ANQGSEA. The CDR3 sequence: CSVSFTGNTEAFF. The CDR3 nucleotides are TGCAGCGTTTCTTTCACAGGGAACACTGAAGCTTTCTTT.

The gene calls are TRBV19 and TRBJ2-7, with no clear D. V was shortened by 3 bases and J by 3 bases, with 9 bases between the two germline ends. This CDR3 has 13 amino acids. Germline lookup yields CDR1 LNHDA and CDR2 SQIVND (reference sequence). Here the CDR3 DNA reads TGTGCCAGTAGTATGGAACGGTTCTACGAGCAGTACTTC. Protein sequence: CASSMERFYEQYF.

This sequence joins TRBV6-5 and TRBJ2-4, with D possibly being TRBD1 (5 bases). The CDR3 extends over 14 amino acids. Trimming stripped 3 bases from V and 6 bases from J, with 12 bases between. Per the germline V gene, CDR1 is MNHEY and CDR2 is SVGAGI. The CDR3 protein is CASSYLGQGNIQYF. The CDR3 DNA follows: TGTGCCAGCAGTTATCTGGGGCAGGGAAACATTCAGTACTTC.

This sequence joins TRBV27 and TRBJ1-6; D gene ambiguous. There are 14 residues in the CDR3. V dropped 2 bases and J dropped 8 bases, with 10 bases sitting between them. Germline V CDR1 and CDR2: MNHEY, SMNVEV (reference sequence). The CDR3 here is CASSLVRPDSPLHF. CDR3 sequence (DNA): TGTGCCAGCAGTTTAGTGAGGCCGGATTCACCCCTCCACTTT.

J is TRBJ2-7 and V is TRBV27; TRBD1 matches 7 bases. The CDR3 is 17 amino acids. Germline lookup yields CDR1 MNHEY and CDR2 SMNVEV (reference sequence). V lost 6 bases, J lost 0 bases, and 14 bases stayed unmatched. CDR3 protein: CASSFSSGTAVSYEQYF. CDR3 DNA sequence: TGTGCCAGCAGCTTTTCTTCCGGGACAGCAGTCTCCTACGAGCAGTACTTC.

J is TRBJ2-7 and V is TRBV6-6; D may be TRBD1 or TRBD2 (6 bases each). The CDR3 contains 16 residues. V dropped 4 bases and J dropped 4 bases, with 20 bases sitting between them. Per germline, CDR1 MNHNY and CDR2 SVGAGI (reference sequence). The CDR3 protein is CASSSFGGSIHYEQYF. CDR3 coding DNA: TGTGCCAGCAGTTCCTTCGGGGGCTCGATACATTACGAGCAGTACTTC.

The chain combines TRBV5-1 with TRBJ2-7; 8 nucleotides agree with TRBD1. The germline V gene encodes CDR1 SGHRS and CDR2 YFSETQ. With 5 bases clipped from V and 5 bases from J, the junction kept 0 bases outside the gene matches. The CDR3 length is 11 residues. CDR3 coding DNA: TGCGCCAGCAGGACAGGGGACGAGCAGTACTTC. Translation: CASRTGDEQYF.

This clone occurred a few times. The gene calls are TRBV14 and TRBJ2-7; weak D call: TRBD2 (6 bases). The CDR3 spans 13 residues. Germline CDR1 SGHDN, CDR2 FVKESK. The germline V and J ends were trimmed by 0 bases and 4 bases, with 7 bases remaining between them. The CDR3 here is CASSQDGGYEQYF. CDR3 DNA: TGTGCCAGCAGCCAAGATGGGGGGTACGAGCAGTACTTC.

This clone has more than one count but fewer than ten. The chain uses TRBV7-6 and TRBJ1-5; D is uncertain. The length of the CDR3 is 13 residues. The germline V and J ends were trimmed by 4 bases and 7 bases, with 11 bases remaining between them. Germline loops: CDR1 SGHVS, CDR2 FNYEAQ. The CDR3 sequence is CASSSLQGQPQHF. CDR3 sequence (DNA): TGTGCCAGCAGCTCCCTACAAGGACAGCCCCAGCATTTT.

This clone was observed once. The genes are TRBV5-8 and TRBJ2-1; D perhaps matches TRBD1 (5 bases). Germline V gene lookup returns CDR1 SGHTS and CDR2 YDEGEE. V was pared by 0 bases and J by 0 bases, with 16 bases between. The CDR3 spans 18 residues. In DNA, the CDR3 is TGTGCCAGCAGCTTGGCCAACCAGGGTCAGGTCTCCTACAATGAGCAGTTCTTC. Protein product: CASSLANQGQVSYNEQFF.

The CDR3 DNA follows: TGTGCCAGCAGTGGGCGGGGGGGTACCTACAATGAGCAGTTCTTC. Its translation is CASSGRGGTYNEQFF. This chain links TRBV6-1 with TRBJ2-1, with 9 bases that match TRBD2. The CDR3 has 15 amino acids. Germline CDR1 is MNHNS and CDR2 is SASEGT. V was pared by 4 bases and J by 2 bases, with 3 bases of the junction left unmatched.

The chain is built from TRBV6-5 and TRBJ1-2; D perhaps matches TRBD1 (5 bases). Germline CDR1 is MNHEY and CDR2 is SVGAGI. V lost 2 bases and J lost 4, with 11 bases in between. The CDR3 extends over 14 amino acids. CDR3 residues: CASSYLRDAYGYTF. The CDR3 coding sequence is TGTGCCAGCAGTTACCTGAGGGACGCCTATGGCTACACCTTC.

V is TRBV25-1 and J is TRBJ2-2; 9 bases fit TRBD2. V shed 4 bases and J 3 bases; nucleotides not matched to a gene: 6. The germline CDR1 and CDR2 sequences are MGHDK and SYGVNS. CDR3 length equals 16 residues. CDR3 residues: CASSGASGVYTGELFF. CDR3 nucleotides: TGTGCCAGCAGTGGGGCTAGCGGGGTGTACACCGGGGAGCTGTTTTTT.

On this clone: A far larger clone is one nucleotide away, so this likely arose from a read error. The DNA for the CDR3 is TGTGCCAGCGGCGAGGGACAGGGGGTCGATGAGCAGTTCTTC. Translation gives CASGEGQGVDEQFF. The chain has TRBV5-7 and TRBJ2-1; TRBD1 agrees at 11 bases. TRBV5-7 is sorted into the ORF group, with uncertain function. The CDR3 contains 14 residues. V lost 7 bases to trimming and J lost 8 bases; unmatched junction nucleotides: 8.

The J gene is TRBJ1-2, the V gene TRBV15, with a possible D match to TRBD1 (6 bases). Trimming cost V 3 bases and J 1 base, with 18 bases left between them. CDR3 length: 17 amino acids. CDR1 and CDR2 from the germline V gene are LNHNV and YYDKDF (reference sequence). The CDR3: CATSRTATRGLNYGYTF. Here the CDR3 DNA reads TGTGCCACCAGCAGGACCGCAACCAGGGGACTTAACTATGGCTACACCTTC.

The chain couples TRBV7-6 to TRBJ1-1; D unresolved. The germline V and J ends were trimmed by 5 bases and 3 bases, with 13 bases remaining between them. Germline loops: CDR1 SGHVS, CDR2 FNYEAQ. The CDR3 runs 14 residues. CDR3 loop: CASSPSDTHTEAFF. CDR3 nucleotides: TGTGCCAGCAGCCCGAGTGACACGCACACTGAAGCTTTCTTT.